The rows below give T cell receptor beta chains drawn from one sample of a study of CD8 T cells in ankylosing spondylitis. TCRdb used MiXCR to reprocess the 5' RACE reads, holding one entry per CDR3 protein. The repertoire consists of roughly 440,000 distinct CDR3 sequences, with more than 15% occurring once and the leading ten covering 0.85% to 1.3%. The sequenced sample consisted of blood, either unsorted or a sorted T cell fraction (not recorded which). These receptors were obtained from a male donor with ankylosing spondylitis. Each CDR3 is given without its conserved first and last residue.

j_call	v_call	cdr3_aa
TRBJ1-1	TRBV6-5	ASSYGSGNTEAF
TRBJ1-4	TRBV7-8	ASNLGTGRQKLF
TRBJ2-3	TRBV5-1	ASSYRQTSTDTQY
TRBJ1-1	TRBV18	ASSQGQIEAF
TRBJ2-5	TRBV7-2	ASSPRRTSGRDETQY
TRBJ2-3	TRBV5-1	ASSFGQAGDTQY
TRBJ1-1	TRBV6-1	ASSQPLGRNTEAF
TRBJ1-2	TRBV20-1	SATKGQRNYGYT
TRBJ2-3	TRBV28	ASSPPRQRRDTQY
TRBJ1-6	TRBV12-3/TRBV12-4	ACSPGQVGLGVNSPLH
TRBJ2-3	TRBV20-1	SASRDRDPDTQY
TRBJ2-3	TRBV21-1	ASSKVDRGRDRTQY
TRBJ1-1	TRBV29-1	SSPSRGPDTEAF
TRBJ2-3	TRBV2	ASTPSVAGEKDTQY
TRBJ1-5	TRBV14	ASSQWEDRLSYSNQPQH
TRBJ1-1	TRBV11-2	ASRKGLNTEAF
TRBJ2-2	TRBV6-1	ASSEAAGTNTGELF
TRBJ2-3	TRBV10-3	AIRDITDTQY
TRBJ2-7	TRBV5-1	ASSSGQGAQY
TRBJ2-7	TRBV12-3/TRBV12-4	ASRLAGGAHEQY
TRBJ1-3	TRBV9	ASSVAAGLSGNTIY
TRBJ2-3	TRBV20-1	SARTGTRRGDTQY
TRBJ2-1	TRBV18	ASSPTITRSDLNEQF
TRBJ1-2	TRBV7-9	ASSLGTDVEGYT
TRBJ2-2	TRBV19	ASSPRVNTGELF
TRBJ2-2	TRBV7-2	ASSLVARTLGPGELF
TRBJ2-1	TRBV3-1	ASSQERTSGRPNEQF
TRBJ1-3	TRBV12-3/TRBV12-4	ASRDPGGHTIY
TRBJ1-4	TRBV30	AWSVAGFNEKLF